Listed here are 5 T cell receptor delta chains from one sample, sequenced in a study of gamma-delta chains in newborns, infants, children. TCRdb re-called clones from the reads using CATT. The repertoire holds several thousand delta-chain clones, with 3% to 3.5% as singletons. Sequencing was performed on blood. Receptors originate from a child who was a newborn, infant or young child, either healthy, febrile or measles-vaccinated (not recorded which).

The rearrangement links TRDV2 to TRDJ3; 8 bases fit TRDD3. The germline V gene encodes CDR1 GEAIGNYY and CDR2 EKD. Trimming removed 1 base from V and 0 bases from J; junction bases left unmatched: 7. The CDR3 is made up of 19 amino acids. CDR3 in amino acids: CACDTGGFTGSWDTRQMFF. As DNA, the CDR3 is TGTGCCTGTGACACTGGGGGATTCACTGGCTCCTGGGACACCCGACAGATGTTTTTC.

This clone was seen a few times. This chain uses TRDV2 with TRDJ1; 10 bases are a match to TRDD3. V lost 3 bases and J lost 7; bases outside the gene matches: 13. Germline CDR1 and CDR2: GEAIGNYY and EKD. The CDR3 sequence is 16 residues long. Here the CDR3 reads CACDSLALGDKSKLIF. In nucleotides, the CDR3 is TGTGCCTGTGACTCACTTGCTCTGGGGGATAAGAGTAAACTCATCTTT.

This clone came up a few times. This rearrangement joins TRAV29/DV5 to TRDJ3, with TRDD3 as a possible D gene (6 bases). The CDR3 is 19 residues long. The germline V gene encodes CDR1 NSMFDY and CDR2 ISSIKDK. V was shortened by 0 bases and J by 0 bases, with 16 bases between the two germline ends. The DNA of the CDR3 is TGTGCAGCAAGCGCGCGGGGATCCCACAGCTCCTGGGACACCCGACAGATGTTTTTC. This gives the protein CAASARGSHSSWDTRQMFF.

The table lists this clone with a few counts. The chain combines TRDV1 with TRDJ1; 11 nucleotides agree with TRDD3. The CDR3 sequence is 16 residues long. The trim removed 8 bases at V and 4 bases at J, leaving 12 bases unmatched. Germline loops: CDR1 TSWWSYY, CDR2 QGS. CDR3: CALLTSDWGINDKLIF. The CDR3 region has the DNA TGTGCTCTTTTAACTTCCGACTGGGGGATAAACGATAAACTCATCTTT.

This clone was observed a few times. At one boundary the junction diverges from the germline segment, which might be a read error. CDR3 in amino acids: CACDTGGYGSWNTRQMFF. CDR3 in DNA: TGTGCCTGTGACACCGGGGGATACGGATCCTGGAACACCCGACAGATGTTTTTC. This chain links TRDV2 with TRDJ3, with 10 bases lining up with TRDD3. The CDR3 runs to 18 residues. The germline V gene encodes CDR1 GEAIGNYY and CDR2 EKD.